Reported below is one TCR beta chain. The antigen is unknown. The data were taken from a study of regulatory T cells in long-lasting Graves disease. Across the whole study: With positive TSH receptor antibodies and over 5 years of antithyroid drugs, Graves' disease was considered persistent. Broader study findings: Results may be inaccurate due to the small sample size. TRBV28, TRBJ1-2 and TRBJ2-5 were segments that persistent disease favored. Persistent patients shared thousands of public clonotypes among themselves. Newly diagnosed patients shared fewer, at some 900.

V lost 6 bases, J lost 5 bases, and 19 bases lay in between. The CDR3 spans 15 residues. Germline V lookup: CDR1 SGHAT, CDR2 FQNNGV. Through Arm-PCR of CDR3 regions and iRepertoire HTBI primers, TCR beta libraries were built. TCRdb ran MiXCR on the multiplex PCR reads and lists one entry per CDR3 protein. The table has approximately 690,000 distinct CDR3 sequences, 30% seen once. Time point given: persistent/refractory GD, antithyroid drugs over 5 years with positive TRAb. Researchers made the TCR library from RNA that was extracted from PBMCs. The chain links TRBV11-2 to TRBJ1-1; D not resolved. Here the sequenced sample was peripheral blood mononuclear cells (PBMCs), taken when the disease was refractory, from a patient treated with antithyroid drugs. The receptor's source is a female donor with Graves disease. The CDR3 spells CASSPDPGYWTEAFF. The CDR3 region has the DNA TGTGCCAGCAGTCCGGATCCTGGCTACTGGACTGAAGCTTTCTTT.